Listed below are T cell receptor beta chains from one sample, sequenced in a study of T cells in narcolepsy. Measured with immunoSEQ multiplex PCR; TCRdb has only the in-frame clones, and not every one. The sample shows about 24,000 clones, almost 85% of them seen only once. The sequenced material came from memory (CD45RA-) CD4+ T cells from blood. Receptors originate from a human donor in good health. Each CDR3 is given with its conserved first and last residue. A D gene is named only where the DNA matches it firmly. The size of a clone is reported for some rows only, either as once, few or many, or as a class for expanded clones.

D gene: TRBD2
V gene: TRBV9
clone size: .
J gene: TRBJ2-3
CDR3 DNA: TGTGCCAGCAGCGTACGGGGGGGAAGCACAGATACGCAGTATTTT
CDR3 protein: CASSVRGGSTDTQYF

D gene: TRBD2
V gene: TRBV6-1
clone size: .
J gene: TRBJ2-7
CDR3 DNA: TGTGCCATCGATAAACTAGCGTACGAGCAGTACTTC
CDR3 protein: CAIDKLAYEQYF

D gene: TRBD1
V gene: TRBV27
clone size: .
J gene: TRBJ1-1
CDR3 DNA: TGTGCCAGCAGTTTAGGTCCCGACAGGGGGTTCATGAACACTGAAGCTTTCTTT
CDR3 protein: CASSLGPDRGFMNTEAFF

D gene: .
V gene: TRBV7-2
clone size: .
J gene: TRBJ2-2
CDR3 DNA: TGTGCCAGCAGCTTAGGTCCCCCGGGGGCTGGGAACACCGGGGAGCTGTTTTTT
CDR3 protein: CASSLGPPGAGNTGELFF

D gene: .
V gene: TRBV5-4
clone size: .
J gene: TRBJ2-2
CDR3 DNA: TGTGCCAGCAGCTTGGGAGCAGGGAACACCGGGGAGCTGTTTTTT
CDR3 protein: CASSLGAGNTGELFF

D gene: .
V gene: TRBV28
clone size: .
J gene: TRBJ1-3
CDR3 DNA: TGTGCCAGCAGTTTAGGGGACCCCTGGTCGCCCTCTGGAAACACCATATATTTT
CDR3 protein: CASSLGDPWSPSGNTIYF

D gene: .
V gene: TRBV15
clone size: .
J gene: TRBJ2-7
CDR3 DNA: TGTGCCACCAGCAGAGACAGGGGACCCTACGAGCAGTACTTC
CDR3 protein: CATSRDRGPYEQYF

D gene: TRBD1
V gene: TRBV7-7
clone size: .
J gene: TRBJ2-3
CDR3 DNA: TGTGCTAGCAGCACAGGGGGCACAGATACGCAGTATTTT
CDR3 protein: CASSTGGTDTQYF

D gene: .
V gene: TRBV21-1
clone size: .
J gene: TRBJ2-4
CDR3 DNA: TGTGCCAGCAGCAAGTCGGAGTTAGCCAAAAACATTCAGTACTTC
CDR3 protein: CASSKSELAKNIQYF

D gene: TRBD1
V gene: TRBV14
clone size: .
J gene: TRBJ2-7
CDR3 DNA: TGTGCCAGCAGCGGGACAGCAAACTTCTACGAGCAGTACTTC
CDR3 protein: CASSGTANFYEQYF

D gene: .
V gene: TRBV7-9
clone size: .
J gene: TRBJ2-7
CDR3 DNA: TGTGCCAGCAGCTTAGTCTTCCCTGATCCCTACGAGCAGTACTTC
CDR3 protein: CASSLVFPDPYEQYF

D gene: .
V gene: TRBV6-5
clone size: once
J gene: TRBJ2-2
CDR3 DNA: TGTGCCAGCAGTTATTGGGCCCCCAGCGGCACCGGGGAGCTGTTTTTT
CDR3 protein: CASSYWAPSGTGELFF

D gene: .
V gene: TRBV6-1
clone size: .
J gene: TRBJ2-3
CDR3 DNA: TGTGCCAGCAGTGAATTTGGGGGAGGAGGCACAGATACGCAGTATTTT
CDR3 protein: CASSEFGGGGTDTQYF

D gene: TRBD1
V gene: TRBV5-1
clone size: .
J gene: TRBJ2-3
CDR3 DNA: TGCGCCAGCAGCTTGGGGGGGACAGGGGAAGATACGCAGTATTTT
CDR3 protein: CASSLGGTGEDTQYF

D gene: TRBD2
V gene: TRBV15
clone size: .
J gene: TRBJ2-7
CDR3 DNA: TGTGCCACCAGCAGAGAAGGCGGGAGCTCCTACGAGCAGTACTTC
CDR3 protein: CATSREGGSSYEQYF

D gene: .
V gene: TRBV6-1
clone size: .
J gene: TRBJ1-2
CDR3 DNA: TGTGCCAGCAGTGAAAGCGGCAGGGTTTATGGCTACACCTTC
CDR3 protein: CASSESGRVYGYTF

D gene: .
V gene: TRBV16
clone size: .
J gene: TRBJ2-2
CDR3 DNA: TGTGCCAGCAGCCAAGCCAAGTTCCCTCCCGGGGAGCTGTTTTTT
CDR3 protein: CASSQAKFPPGELFF

D gene: .
V gene: TRBV25-1
clone size: .
J gene: TRBJ2-4
CDR3 DNA: TGTGCCAGCAGTGAAGAGAGTCGGGGGAACATTCAGTACTTC
CDR3 protein: CASSEESRGNIQYF

D gene: .
V gene: TRBV30
clone size: once
J gene: TRBJ2-5
CDR3 DNA: TGTGCCTGGAGTTCTTCGCAGCTTGAGACCCAGTACTTC
CDR3 protein: CAWSSSQLETQYF

D gene: .
V gene: TRBV6-6
clone size: few
J gene: TRBJ2-7
CDR3 DNA: TGTGCCAGCAGTTACTCGGGCAGCTCCTACGAGCAGTACTTC
CDR3 protein: CASSYSGSSYEQYF

D gene: TRBD1
V gene: TRBV7-8
clone size: .
J gene: TRBJ1-5
CDR3 DNA: TGTGCCAGCAGCCCCGGGACAGCGGGGTTGAGCAATCAGCCCCAGCATTTT
CDR3 protein: CASSPGTAGLSNQPQHF

D gene: TRBD2
V gene: TRBV19
clone size: .
J gene: TRBJ2-1
CDR3 DNA: TGTGCCAGTAGTATGGGACTAGCGGGAGGGCTTGTTGAGCAGTTCTTC
CDR3 protein: CASSMGLAGGLVEQFF

D gene: TRBD1
V gene: TRBV19
clone size: .
J gene: TRBJ1-5
CDR3 DNA: TGTGCCAGTAGTTACGACGGGGACAGGGGGAAGCCCCAGCATTTT
CDR3 protein: CASSYDGDRGKPQHF

D gene: .
V gene: TRBV7-2
clone size: .
J gene: TRBJ2-7
CDR3 DNA: TGTGCCAGCAGCCCGGACAGAGTCTCCTACGAGCAGTACTTC
CDR3 protein: CASSPDRVSYEQYF

D gene: TRBD2
V gene: TRBV7-9
clone size: .
J gene: TRBJ2-1
CDR3 DNA: TGTGCCAGCAGCTTCGAGGGAGGGTTCGATGAGCAGTTCTTC
CDR3 protein: CASSFEGGFDEQFF

D gene: .
V gene: TRBV7-9
clone size: .
J gene: TRBJ1-3
CDR3 DNA: TGTGCCAGCAGCTTAGAACCGTTGAGCTCTGGAAACACCATATATTTT
CDR3 protein: CASSLEPLSSGNTIYF

D gene: TRBD2
V gene: TRBV10-3
clone size: .
J gene: TRBJ2-3
CDR3 DNA: TGTGCCATCGGTGTTAGCGGGAGAGAAGATACGCAGTATTTT
CDR3 protein: CAIGVSGREDTQYF

D gene: .
V gene: TRBV4-3
clone size: .
J gene: TRBJ2-3
CDR3 DNA: TGCGCCAGCAGCCAAGCAGGCACAGATACGCAGTATTTT
CDR3 protein: CASSQAGTDTQYF

D gene: TRBD1
V gene: TRBV28
clone size: .
J gene: TRBJ1-5
CDR3 DNA: TGTGCCAGCAGGAGACAGGGTGTTCAGCCCCAGCATTTT
CDR3 protein: CASRRQGVQPQHF

D gene: .
V gene: TRBV2
clone size: .
J gene: TRBJ2-7
CDR3 DNA: TGTGCCACAGGGGGCGGGAGGAGCTACGAGCAGTACTTC
CDR3 protein: CATGGGRSYEQYF

D gene: .
V gene: TRBV28
clone size: .
J gene: TRBJ1-5
CDR3 DNA: TGTGCCTCCTCAGGGGTTTCCGCAGGTCAGCCCCAGCATTTT
CDR3 protein: CASSGVSAGQPQHF

D gene: .
V gene: TRBV6-1
clone size: .
J gene: TRBJ1-1
CDR3 DNA: TGTGCCAGCAGTGAACGGTATATGAACACTGAAGCTTTCTTT
CDR3 protein: CASSERYMNTEAFF

D gene: .
V gene: TRBV6-5
clone size: .
J gene: TRBJ1-2
CDR3 DNA: TGTGCCAGCAGTGAAGTTGGAGGGGACTATGGCTACACCTTC
CDR3 protein: CASSEVGGDYGYTF

D gene: .
V gene: TRBV18
clone size: once
J gene: TRBJ2-6
CDR3 DNA: TGTGCCAGCTTACTCTCTGGGGCCAACGTCCTGACTTTC
CDR3 protein: CASLLSGANVLTF

D gene: .
V gene: TRBV7-2
clone size: .
J gene: TRBJ1-2
CDR3 DNA: TGTGCCAGCAGCTTATCCCGCGGGAGCAGCTATGGCTACACCTTC
CDR3 protein: CASSLSRGSSYGYTF

D gene: .
V gene: TRBV6-1
clone size: .
J gene: TRBJ2-1
CDR3 DNA: TGTGCCAGCAGGAGGACGAACAATGAGCAGTTCTTC
CDR3 protein: CASRRTNNEQFF

D gene: TRBD1
V gene: TRBV10-3
clone size: .
J gene: TRBJ1-5
CDR3 DNA: TGTGCCTCCTCAGGTGGACAGGGCGGCAATCAGCCCCAGCATTTT
CDR3 protein: CASSGGQGGNQPQHF

D gene: .
V gene: TRBV11-3
clone size: .
J gene: TRBJ2-2
CDR3 DNA: TGTGCCAGCAGCGCGGACCAAAACACCGGGGAGCTGTTTTTT
CDR3 protein: CASSADQNTGELFF

D gene: .
V gene: TRBV18
clone size: .
J gene: TRBJ2-7
CDR3 DNA: TGTGCCAGCTCACCACCCAGGGCTGGGTCCGAGCAGTACTTC
CDR3 protein: CASSPPRAGSEQYF